This T cell receptor (beta chain) was obtained from a study of blood T cell repertoires in COVID-19. Study as a whole: The United States, Italy and Spain supplied acute and convalescent COVID-19 samples. PBMCs, B-cell-depleted T cells, or T cells were the source of the cDNA or gDNA that made up the material.

Per the authors' pipeline: It was from reference gene primer amplification that nucleated cell counts were estimated. Some clones are missing from TCRdb's copy, which holds only in-frame ones; the method was immunoSEQ multiplex PCR. V and J calls plus clone size are reproduced from that table; the DNA served to infer D and trimming. The repertoire holds roughly 180,000 clones, with 79% as singletons. The CDR3 loop spans 17 amino acids. The germline V and J ends were trimmed by 0 bases and 2 bases, with 14 bases remaining between them. Germline V gene lookup returns CDR1 SGHDN and CDR2 FVKESK. The source is a man aged 55 to 70 with active or convalescent COVID-19. This chain connects TRBV14 to TRBJ2-1; tentatively, D is TRBD2 (5 bases). Sequencing was carried out using peripheral blood. CDR3 DNA sequence: TGTGCCAGCAGCCAAGAGGTCGGCGGGCGTGCCTACAATGAGCAGTTCTTC. Its translation: CASSQEVGGRAYNEQFF.